This is a list of T cell receptor beta chains from one sample in a study of cytotoxic CD8 clonotypes in ibrutinib-treated CLL. TCRdb's copy holds only in-frame clones and misses some; the assay was immunoSEQ multiplex PCR. The sample lists under 300,000 clones; 70% were seen once. The sequenced sample was PBMCs, obtained after 24 months of ibrutinib treatment. The receptors stem from a human donor with chronic lymphocytic leukemia. CDR3s include the opening cysteine and the closing phenylalanine or tryptophan. The D gene is left open where the match is weak. The size field is filled for only some rows; it gives once, few, many or a size class.

>TRBJ2-1|TRBV5-8|once|TRBD2
CASSFGTSANNEQFF
TGTGCCAGCAGCTTTGGGACTAGCGCCAACAATGAGCAGTTCTTC
>TRBJ2-1|TRBV4-3|NA|TRBD2
CASSPGPRGGGGTGYNEQFF
TGCGCCAGCAGCCCTGGGCCGAGAGGTGGGGGGGGAACGGGCTACAATGAGCAGTTCTTC
>TRBJ2-7|TRBV29-1|NA|NA
CSVSPPGGAYEQYF
TGCAGCGTTTCCCCCCCTGGCGGGGCCTACGAGCAGTACTTC
>TRBJ1-2|TRBV30|NA|NA
CAWSEGGHYGYTF
TGTGCCTGGAGTGAGGGGGGGCATTATGGCTACACCTTC
>TRBJ2-7|TRBV27|NA|TRBD1
CASSLKPIGGVVRGRAEQYF
TGTGCCAGCAGTTTAAAGCCTATCGGTGGGGTGGTCAGGGGGCGAGCCGAGCAGTACTTC
>TRBJ2-2|TRBV11-3|few|NA
CASSLDGTGELFF
TGTGCCAGCAGCTTAGACGGCACCGGGGAGCTGTTTTTT
>TRBJ2-1|TRBV27|NA|TRBD2
CASSPAGGGYNEQFF
TGTGCCAGCAGTCCAGCGGGAGGCGGGTACAATGAGCAGTTCTTC
>TRBJ2-1|TRBV7-3|NA|NA
CASSTRLGGDEQFF
TGTGCCAGCAGCACCCGACTAGGTGGCGATGAGCAGTTCTTC
>TRBJ2-5|TRBV7-2|NA|NA
CASSRPRETQYF
TGTGCCAGCTCTCGGCCCCGCGAGACCCAGTACTTC
>TRBJ2-7|TRBV5-4|NA|TRBD2
CASSEGLAKTYEQYF
TGTGCCAGCAGCGAGGGACTAGCTAAAACCTACGAGCAGTACTTC